These 7 T cell receptor beta chains were all obtained from the same sample, sequenced in a study of cytotoxic CD8 clonotypes in ibrutinib-treated CLL. TCRdb's table, derived via immunoSEQ multiplex PCR, lists solely in-frame clones and lacks some. The sample has 50,000 to 75,000 clones; 71% are singletons. The sequences come from PBMCs, collected after 12 months of ibrutinib treatment. Receptor source: a human donor with chronic lymphocytic leukemia.

The rearrangement joins TRBV18 to TRBJ1-6, with TRBD1 matching 9 bases. CDR1 and CDR2 from the germline V gene are KGHSH and LQKENI. This CDR3 is 15 amino acids long. Germline trimming cut 5 bases from V and 6 bases from J; bases unmatched to any gene: 5. Written as DNA, the CDR3 is TGTGCCAGCTCAGACGTGACAGGGGGTAATTCACCCCTCCACTTT. It translates to CASSDVTGGNSPLHF.

CDR3 DNA: TGCAGCGTTGGACCCCGGCTAGCGGGAGGTCATGAGCAGTTCTTC. It codes for CSVGPRLAGGHEQFF. The chain links TRBV29-1 to TRBJ2-1; TRBD2 aligns across 11 bases. The trim removed 4 bases at V and 8 bases at J, leaving 10 bases unmatched. From germline, CDR1 is SQVTM and CDR2 ANQGSEA. This CDR3 is built from 15 residues.

The J gene is TRBJ2-7, the V gene TRBV29-1; no firm D call. Trimming took off 4 bases at V and 0 bases at J, with 7 bases between the two ends. The CDR3 runs 12 residues. CDR1 SQVTM and CDR2 ANQGSEA come from the germline V gene. The CDR3 region is CSVGSSSYEQYF. The CDR3 coding sequence is TGCAGCGTTGGTTCCAGCTCCTACGAGCAGTACTTC.

The genes are TRBV7-6 and TRBJ2-7; D uncertain. The CDR3 is 13 amino acids. With 3 bases removed from V and 2 bases from J, the gap between germline ends came to 8 bases. In germline, CDR1 is SGHVS, CDR2 FNYEAQ. The CDR3 nucleotides are TGTGCCAGCAGCTTCCGGCCAGCCTACGAGCAGTACTTC. Residues: CASSFRPAYEQYF.

This clone has only a few counts. The chain combines TRBV27 with TRBJ1-5; the D is unclear. From germline, CDR1 is MNHEY and CDR2 SMNVEV (reference sequence). There are 13 residues in the CDR3. V was clipped by 3 bases and J by 4 bases, with 7 bases between them. The CDR3 DNA reads as TGTGCCAGCAGTTTTGGCAGAAATCAGCCCCAGCATTTT. This encodes CASSFGRNQPQHF.

The chain recombines TRBV7-3 with TRBJ2-3, with 9 bases lining up with TRBD2. V shed 0 bases and J 12 bases; nucleotides not matched to a gene: 10. The CDR3 runs to 15 residues. Germline lookup yields CDR1 SGHTA and CDR2 FQGTGA. The DNA for the CDR3 is TGTGCCAGCAGCTTAACGGGATCAGCGGGAGGTTCCCAGTATTTT. Its protein product is CASSLTGSAGGSQYF.

The V and J genes are TRBV7-3 and TRBJ2-7, with TRBD2 matching over 13 bases. In germline, CDR1 is SGHTA, CDR2 FQGTGA. The CDR3 covers 15 residues. After removal of 5 bases from V and 2 bases from J, the junction contained 3 bases not matched to a gene. CDR3 protein: CASSRLAGGTYEQYF. The CDR3 DNA reads TGTGCCAGCAGCCGACTAGCGGGAGGTACCTACGAGCAGTACTTC.